This T cell receptor (beta chain) was sequenced during a study of cytomegalovirus exposure and HLA in healthy donors. Overall study findings and caveats: Other equally common chains were less clonally expanded than HLA-associated TCR beta chains, a later analysis showed.

Germline V CDR1 and CDR2: SGHDN, FVKESK. Trimming took off 4 bases at V and 6 bases at J, with 10 bases between the two ends. This CDR3 is 13 amino acids long. This clone appeared once. Its matching antigen is unknown. PCR amplification relied on 60 Vbeta primers (plus 13 Jbeta primers). TCRdb's table, derived via immunoSEQ multiplex PCR, lists solely in-frame clones and lacks some. Of about 190,000 clones listed, more than 70% are singletons. This clonotype was sampled from a man aged 25 to 45 in good health and CMV-seropositive. The sequenced sample was PBMCs. The chain uses TRBV14 and TRBJ1-5; D uncertain. The CDR3 region is CASSRREGQPQHF. The DNA for the CDR3 is TGTGCCAGCAGCCGGAGGGAAGGTCAGCCCCAGCATTTT.